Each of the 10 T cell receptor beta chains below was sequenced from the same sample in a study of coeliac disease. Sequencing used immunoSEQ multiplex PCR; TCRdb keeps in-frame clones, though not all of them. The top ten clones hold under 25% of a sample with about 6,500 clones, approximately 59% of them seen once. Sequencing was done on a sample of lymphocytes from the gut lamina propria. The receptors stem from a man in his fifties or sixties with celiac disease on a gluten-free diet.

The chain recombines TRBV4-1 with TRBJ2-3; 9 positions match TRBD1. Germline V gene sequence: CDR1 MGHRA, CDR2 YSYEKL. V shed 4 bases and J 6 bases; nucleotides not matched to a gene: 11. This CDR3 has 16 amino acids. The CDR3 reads CASSPYPGQGTDTQYF. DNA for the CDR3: TGCGCCAGCAGCCCATACCCGGGACAGGGAACCGATACGCAGTATTTT.

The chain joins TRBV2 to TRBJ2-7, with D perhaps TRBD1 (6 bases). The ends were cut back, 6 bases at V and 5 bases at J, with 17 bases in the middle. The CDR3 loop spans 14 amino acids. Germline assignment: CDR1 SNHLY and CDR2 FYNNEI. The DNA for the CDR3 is TGTGCCAGCAGCCCGGGACAAGGGTACCACGAGCAGTACTTC. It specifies CASSPGQGYHEQYF. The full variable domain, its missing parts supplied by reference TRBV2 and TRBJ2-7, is EPEVTQTPSHQVTQMGQEVILRCVPISNHLYFYWYRQILGQKVEFLVSFYNNEISEKSEIFDDQFSVERPDGSNFTLKIRSTKLEDSAMYFCASSPGQGYHEQYFGPGTRLTVT.

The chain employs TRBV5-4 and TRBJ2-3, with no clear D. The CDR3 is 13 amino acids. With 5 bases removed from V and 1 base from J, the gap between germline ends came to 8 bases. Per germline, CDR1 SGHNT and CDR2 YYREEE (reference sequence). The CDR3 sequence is CASRPTGTDTQYF. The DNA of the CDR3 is TGTGCCAGCAGACCTACAGGCACAGATACGCAGTATTTT.

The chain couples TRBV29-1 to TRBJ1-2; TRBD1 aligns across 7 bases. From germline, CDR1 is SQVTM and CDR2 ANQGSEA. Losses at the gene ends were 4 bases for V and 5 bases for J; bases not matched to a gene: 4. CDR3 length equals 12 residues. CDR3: CSVGDSPYGYTF. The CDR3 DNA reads TGCAGCGTTGGGGACAGCCCTTATGGCTACACCTTC.

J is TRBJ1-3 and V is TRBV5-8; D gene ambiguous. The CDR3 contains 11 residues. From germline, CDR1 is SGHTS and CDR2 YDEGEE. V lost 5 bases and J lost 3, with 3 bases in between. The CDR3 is CASSIGNTIYF. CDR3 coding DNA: TGTGCCAGCAGTATTGGAAACACCATATATTTT.

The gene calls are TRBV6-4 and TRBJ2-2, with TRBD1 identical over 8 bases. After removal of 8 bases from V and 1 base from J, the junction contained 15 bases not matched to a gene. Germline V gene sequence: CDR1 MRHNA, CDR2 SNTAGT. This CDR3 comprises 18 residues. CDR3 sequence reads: CASARQGAGLVNTGELFF. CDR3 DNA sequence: TGTGCCAGCGCCCGTCAGGGGGCAGGGTTGGTGAACACCGGGGAGCTGTTTTTT.

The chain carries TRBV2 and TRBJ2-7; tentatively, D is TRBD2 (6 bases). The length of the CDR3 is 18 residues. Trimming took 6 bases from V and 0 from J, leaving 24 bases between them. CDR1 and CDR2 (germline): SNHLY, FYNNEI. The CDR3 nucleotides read TGTGCCAGCAGGAGGGAGGCGGGCAGGACTTTTAGCTCCTACGAGCAGTACTTC. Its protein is CASRREAGRTFSSYEQYF.

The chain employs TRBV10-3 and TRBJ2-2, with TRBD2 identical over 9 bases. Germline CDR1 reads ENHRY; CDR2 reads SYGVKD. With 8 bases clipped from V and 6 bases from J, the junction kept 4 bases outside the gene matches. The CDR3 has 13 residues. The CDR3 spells CAIRGGAPGELFF. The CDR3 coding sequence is TGTGCCATCCGCGGGGGGGCTCCCGGGGAGCTGTTTTTT.

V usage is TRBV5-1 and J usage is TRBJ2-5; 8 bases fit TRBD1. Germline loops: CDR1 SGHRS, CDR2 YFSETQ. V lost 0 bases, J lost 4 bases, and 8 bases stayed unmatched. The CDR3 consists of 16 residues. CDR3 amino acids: CASSLETQGAGETQYF. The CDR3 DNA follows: TGCGCCAGCAGCTTGGAGACCCAGGGGGCAGGAGAGACCCAGTACTTC.

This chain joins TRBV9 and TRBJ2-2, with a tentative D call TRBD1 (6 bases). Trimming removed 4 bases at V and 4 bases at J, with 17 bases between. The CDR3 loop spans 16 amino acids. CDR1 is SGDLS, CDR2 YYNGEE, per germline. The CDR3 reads CASSRGWGSGTGELFF. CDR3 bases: TGTGCCAGCAGCAGGGGGTGGGGGTCGGGCACCGGGGAGCTGTTTTTT.